Listed here is a single TCR beta chain. Its target is unknown. Using CD45RO/CCR7/CD25/CD127/CD95/CD27, CD4+ naive, central memory, regulatory and stem cell-like memory cells were sorted. This specimen comes from a study of beta chain features in type 1 diabetes. Study findings and constraints: When cDNA is sequenced, cells with high TCR expression could be over-represented. Patients with Type 1 diabetes showed moderately but significantly shorter TCRB CDR3s in all four CD4+ subsets. Patients showed naive, central memory and Treg TCRB repertoires that appeared more similar than those of healthy donors. In type 1 diabetes patients, VDJ junctions had fewer insertions; deletions at these junctions were more frequent.

Since all of the isolated RNA was reverse transcribed, expressed TCRB transcripts were what got sequenced. Some clones are missing from TCRdb's copy, which holds only in-frame ones; the method was immunoSEQ multiplex PCR. The sample lists about 300,000 clones; 13% were seen once. Germline trimming cut 5 bases from V and 7 bases from J; bases unmatched to any gene: 15. This CDR3 has 17 amino acids. Germline loops: CDR1 LNHDA, CDR2 SQIVND (reference sequence). The sequenced sample was naive CD4+ T cells from blood. The TCR comes from a woman aged 18-29 years with type 1 diabetes. J is TRBJ2-1 and V is TRBV19; 9 bases agree with TRBD2. Here the CDR3 DNA reads TGTGCCAGTAGTCCTTACTGGACTAGCGACAAGGAGAATGAGCAGTTCTTC. Its translation is CASSPYWTSDKENEQFF.